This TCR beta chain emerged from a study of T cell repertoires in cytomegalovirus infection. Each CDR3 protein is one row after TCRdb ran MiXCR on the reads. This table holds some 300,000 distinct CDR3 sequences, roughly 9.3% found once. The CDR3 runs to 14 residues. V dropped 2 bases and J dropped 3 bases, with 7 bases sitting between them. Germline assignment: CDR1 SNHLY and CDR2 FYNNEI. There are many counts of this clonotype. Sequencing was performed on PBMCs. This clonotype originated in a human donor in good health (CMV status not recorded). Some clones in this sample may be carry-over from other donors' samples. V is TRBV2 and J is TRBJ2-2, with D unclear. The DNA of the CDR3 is TGTGCCAGCAGTGAACTCCAGCACACCGGGGAGCTGTTTTTT. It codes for CASSELQHTGELFF.